The present entry profiles one TCR beta chain with its context. Sequencing ends 3 residues short of the CDR3 end; the germline J gene provides the rest. This specimen comes from a study of T cells in women clearing cervical HPV infection. Assay: immunoSEQ multiplex PCR; the TCRdb copy retains only in-frame clones and omits some. This table lists more than 45,000 clones. The germline CDR1 and CDR2 sequences are SEHNR and FQNEAQ (reference sequence). This CDR3 contains 14 residues. The V end lost 1 base, the J end lost 7 bases, and 13 bases lay between the germline ends. Each participant carried one incident cervical HPV16 infection only.

The sequencing sample was made of blood buffy coat. This chain connects TRBV7-9 to TRBJ2-5; tentative D call: TRBD1 (5 bases). The clonotype originates from a woman aged 18-70 years with a cervical HPV16 infection that either progressed to CIN3+ or cleared (not recorded which). The covered CDR3 bases are TGTGCCAGCAGCTTAGGGGGCAGCGCAGGGACC. Its translation is CASSLGGSAGT. The CDR3 in its entirety is CASSLGGSAGTQYF.